The rows below give T cell receptor beta chains drawn from one sample of a study of blood T cell repertoires in COVID-19. Method: immunoSEQ multiplex PCR; TCRdb's copy keeps in-frame clones and lacks some. The top ten hold less than 9% of the sample, which has fewer than 200,000 clones, roughly 86% seen once. The sequenced sample consisted of peripheral blood. All receptors derive from a middle-aged man who had recovered from COVID-19. Both conserved end residues are part of each CDR3. Fields, in order: CDR3 protein, CDR3 DNA, V gene, J gene, D gene, clone size. The D gene is left open where the match is weak. Size values are once, few and many counts, or a class for expanded clones, and some rows have none.

CASRSDRRSTGELFF,TGTGCCAGCAGATCCGACAGGCGGAGCACCGGGGAGCTGTTTTTT,TRBV7-2,TRBJ2-2,-,-
CASSLGGGYEQYF,TGTGCCAGCAGCTTAGGGGGGGGCTACGAGCAGTACTTC,TRBV7-2,TRBJ2-7,TRBD2,-
CASSLVVVEGYTF,TGTGCCAGCAGCTTAGTTGTCGTAGAGGGCTACACCTTC,TRBV7-2,TRBJ1-2,-,-
CASSQASGDYEQYF,TGTGCCAGCAGCCAAGCTAGCGGGGACTACGAGCAGTACTTC,TRBV3-1/TRBV3-2,TRBJ2-7,TRBD2,-
CASNPPTGTEAFF,TGTGCCAGTAACCCCCCGACAGGCACTGAAGCTTTCTTT,TRBV19,TRBJ1-1,-,-
CASSMAGAKNIQYF,TGTGCCAGTAGTATGGCAGGGGCCAAAAACATTCAGTACTTC,TRBV19,TRBJ2-4,-,-
CASSLGLVLSEQYF,TGTGCCAGCAGCTTAGGACTAGTGCTCTCCGAGCAGTACTTC,TRBV13,TRBJ2-7,-,-
CASSLGRGSYEQYF,TGTGCCAGCAGCTTGGGACGAGGTAGCTACGAGCAGTACTTC,TRBV5-5,TRBJ2-7,-,-
CASSGATYGYTF,TGCGCCAGCAGCGGGGCTACTTATGGCTACACCTTC,TRBV4-3,TRBJ1-2,-,-
CASSYSRQGASYEQYF,TGTGCCAGCAGTTACTCGAGGCAGGGGGCGAGCTACGAGCAGTACTTC,TRBV6-5,TRBJ2-7,TRBD1,-
CASRRTGAHGDTQYF,TGTGCCAGCAGACGGACAGGGGCCCACGGAGATACGCAGTATTTT,TRBV7-2,TRBJ2-3,TRBD1,-
CSPGYADTQYF,TGCAGTCCGGGGTACGCAGATACGCAGTATTTT,TRBV20-1,TRBJ2-3,-,-
CASSVGTGRATNEKLFF,TGTGCCAGCAGCGTTGGGACAGGTCGTGCAACTAATGAAAAACTGTTTTTT,TRBV9,TRBJ1-4,TRBD1,once
CASSLWRRQNTEAFF,TGTGCCAGCAGTTTATGGCGTAGACAGAACACTGAAGCTTTCTTT,TRBV28,TRBJ1-1,-,-
CASSSTGTVQETQYF,TGTGCCAGCAGCTCTACCGGGACAGTCCAAGAGACCCAGTACTTC,TRBV11-2,TRBJ2-5,TRBD1,-
CSVVLAGYNEQFF,TGCAGCGTTGTACTAGCGGGCTACAATGAGCAGTTCTTC,TRBV29-1,TRBJ2-1,TRBD2,-
CASDPTGANYGYTF,TGCGCCAGCGATCCGACAGGGGCTAACTATGGCTACACCTTC,TRBV23-1,TRBJ1-2,TRBD1,-
CASSSGGSEETQYF,TGTGCCAGCTCGTCCGGGGGTAGCGAAGAGACCCAGTACTTC,TRBV5-5,TRBJ2-5,-,-
CSVETGVRYTGELFF,TGCAGCGTTGAGACGGGAGTTCGGTACACCGGGGAGCTGTTTTTT,TRBV29-1,TRBJ2-2,-,-
CASSGAGTTPREQFF,TGTGCCAGCAGCGGGGCCGGGACTACTCCCCGTGAGCAGTTCTTC,TRBV9,TRBJ2-1,TRBD2,-
CASSVEEGLMNTEAFF,TGTGCCAGCAGCGTAGAGGAGGGACTCATGAACACTGAAGCTTTCTTT,TRBV9,TRBJ1-1,-,-
CASSNGQGDGGDQPQHF,TGTGCCAGCAGCAACGGCCAGGGGGACGGGGGAGATCAGCCCCAGCATTTT,TRBV7-9,TRBJ1-5,TRBD1,-
CASTSTTGSTGELFF,TGTGCCAGCACATCCACCACCGGGAGCACCGGGGAGCTGTTTTTT,TRBV25-1,TRBJ2-2,-,-
CASSLTRLDTEAFF,TGTGCCAGCAGCTTAACGAGGTTAGACACTGAAGCTTTCTTT,TRBV7-9,TRBJ1-1,-,once
CASSPGAPPNTEAFF,TGTGCCAGCTCACCGGGCGCACCCCCGAACACTGAAGCTTTCTTT,TRBV18,TRBJ1-1,-,-
CASSPRQGYYEQYF,TGTGCCAGCAGCCCCCGACAGGGCTACTACGAGCAGTACTTC,TRBV7-2,TRBJ2-7,TRBD1,once
CASSFSGGRPVEHF,TGTGCCAGCAGCTTTTCGGGGGGCAGACCAGTAGAGCATTTT,TRBV5-6,TRBJ1-5,-,-
CAWSRGAPVTEAFF,TGTGCCTGGAGCCGGGGGGCGCCGGTTACTGAAGCTTTCTTT,TRBV30,TRBJ1-1,-,-
CASSESGRASQPQHF,TGTGCCAGCAGTGAGTCCGGCAGGGCCAGTCAGCCCCAGCATTTT,TRBV6-1,TRBJ1-5,-,-
CASGGLAGGRPELFF,TGTGCCAGCGGAGGACTAGCGGGGGGACGGCCGGAGCTGTTTTTT,TRBV7-8,TRBJ2-2,TRBD2,-
CASRVGASYNEQFF,TGTGCCAGCAGAGTGGGGGCTTCCTACAATGAGCAGTTCTTC,TRBV2,TRBJ2-1,-,-
CASDRVSHEQYF,TGTGCCAGCGACAGGGTTTCCCACGAGCAGTACTTC,TRBV6-5,TRBJ2-7,TRBD1,-
CASSGTARKQYF,TGTGCCAGCAGCGGGACAGCCCGTAAGCAGTACTTC,TRBV28,TRBJ2-7,TRBD1,-
CASSDKGGASGANVLTF,TGTGCCAGCAGTGATAAAGGGGGCGCTTCTGGGGCCAACGTCCTGACTTTC,TRBV6-4,TRBJ2-6,TRBD1,-
CASRGALTYEQYF,TGTGCCAGCAGGGGCGCTCTTACCTACGAGCAGTACTTC,TRBV27,TRBJ2-7,-,-
CASWAGAHEQFF,TGCGCCAGCTGGGCGGGAGCGCATGAGCAGTTCTTC,TRBV10-1,TRBJ2-1,TRBD2,-
CASSLYGSGAFF,TGTGCCAGCAGTTTATATGGGTCGGGAGCTTTCTTT,TRBV12-3/TRBV12-4,TRBJ1-1,-,medium-sized
CASSLDNYEQYF,TGTGCCAGCAGCTTAGACAACTACGAGCAGTACTTC,TRBV7-8,TRBJ2-7,-,-
CASSYVIAGELFF,TGTGCCAGCAGTTACGTGATAGCCGGGGAGCTGTTTTTT,TRBV27,TRBJ2-2,-,-
CASSLGSGDTQYF,TGTGCCAGCAGTCTCGGCTCAGGGGATACGCAGTATTTT,TRBV27,TRBJ2-3,-,-
CSVDPDSPRWMNTEAFF,TGCAGCGTTGACCCCGACAGTCCTAGGTGGATGAACACTGAAGCTTTCTTT,TRBV29-1,TRBJ1-1,-,-
CASSVFPGQASEKLFF,TGTGCCAGCAGTGTTTTTCCGGGACAAGCGAGTGAAAAACTGTTTTTT,TRBV2,TRBJ1-4,-,-
CASSYGGQGLTYEQYF,TGTGCCAGCAGTTACGGGGGACAGGGATTAACCTACGAGCAGTACTTC,TRBV6-6,TRBJ2-7,TRBD1,-
CASSPQGLSSYEQYF,TGTGCCAGCAGTCCCCAGGGGCTGAGCTCCTACGAGCAGTACTTC,TRBV6-5,TRBJ2-7,-,-
CASSFTTGLDSPLHF,TGTGCCAGCAGTTTCACAACAGGGCTGGATTCACCCCTCCACTTT,TRBV7-2,TRBJ1-6,-,-
CASSLKPSGQGTPVAKNIQYF,TGTGCCAGCAGCTTAAAGCCCAGCGGACAGGGGACGCCAGTGGCCAAAAACATTCAGTACTTC,TRBV7-8,TRBJ2-4,TRBD1,-
CASSVPLDRHSGNTIYF,TGTGCCAGTAGTGTCCCCCTGGACAGACACTCTGGAAACACCATATATTTT,TRBV19,TRBJ1-3,-,-
CASSQHGQKNEKLFF,TGCGCCAGCAGCCAACATGGACAGAAAAATGAAAAACTGTTTTTT,TRBV4-1,TRBJ1-4,-,-
CAISDLQRGLAGNTDTQYF,TGTGCCATCAGTGACCTTCAACGAGGACTAGCGGGGAACACAGATACGCAGTATTTT,TRBV10-3,TRBJ2-3,TRBD2,-
CASSPRLAGVPTDTQYF,TGCGCCAGCAGCCCCCGACTAGCGGGAGTCCCAACAGATACGCAGTATTTT,TRBV4-3,TRBJ2-3,TRBD2,-
CASSSQPSGQPQHF,TGTGCCAGCAGCTCCCAGCCGTCGGGTCAGCCCCAGCATTTT,TRBV7-2,TRBJ1-5,-,-
CASSLRDRTNYGYTF,TGTGCCAGTAGTTTAAGGGACAGAACTAACTATGGCTACACCTTC,TRBV19,TRBJ1-2,TRBD1,-
CASSLAGTGKGYEQYF,TGTGCCAGCAGCCTGGCCGGGACAGGGAAAGGCTACGAGCAGTACTTC,TRBV11-3,TRBJ2-7,TRBD1,-
CASSSPTETPTEAFF,TGTGCCAGCAGCTCCCCGACAGAGACACCCACTGAAGCTTTCTTT,TRBV9,TRBJ1-1,-,-
CASRPGTTGYTF,TGTGCCAGCAGGCCCGGGACAACCGGCTACACCTTC,TRBV12-3/TRBV12-4,TRBJ1-2,-,-